This TCR beta chain was observed in a study of blood T cell repertoires in COVID-19. Overall study: Sources were T cells, B-cell-depleted T cells, or PBMCs; the material itself was cDNA or gDNA.

Here immunoSEQ multiplex PCR was the method, and the copy in TCRdb shows in-frame clones only, minus some. The sample lists over 200,000 clones, more than 85% occurring once. The germline gives CDR1 MGHRA, CDR2 YSYEKL. This CDR3 comprises 15 residues. About this clone itself: One end of the junction does not line up with germline, which may come from a read error.

What was sequenced was peripheral blood. This receptor was obtained from a middle-aged man with active or convalescent COVID-19. This rearrangement joins TRBV4-1 to TRBJ2-7, with 7 bases identical to TRBD1. This CDR3 reads CASSEDGQVVPEQYF. DNA of the CDR3: TGCGCCAGCAGCGAAGATGGACAGGTGGTACCCGAGCAGTACTTC.